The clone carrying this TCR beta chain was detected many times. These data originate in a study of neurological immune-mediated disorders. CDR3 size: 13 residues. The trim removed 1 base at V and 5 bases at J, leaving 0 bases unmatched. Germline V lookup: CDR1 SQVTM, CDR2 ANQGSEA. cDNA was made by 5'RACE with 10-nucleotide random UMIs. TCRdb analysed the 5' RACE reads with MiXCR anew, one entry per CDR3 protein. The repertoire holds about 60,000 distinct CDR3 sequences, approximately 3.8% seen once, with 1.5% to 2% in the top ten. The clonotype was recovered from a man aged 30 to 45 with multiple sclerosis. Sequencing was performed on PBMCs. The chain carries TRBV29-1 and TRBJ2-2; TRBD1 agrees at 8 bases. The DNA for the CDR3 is TGCAGCGTTGAAGGACAGGGGACCGGGGAGCTGTTTTTT. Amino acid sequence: CSVEGQGTGELFF.